The 22 T cell receptor beta chains below come from one sample, sequenced in a study of T cells in localized non-small cell lung cancer. The protocol was immunoSEQ multiplex PCR, while the TCRdb copy is restricted to in-frame clones and leaves out a portion. Here the sample spans around 30,000 clones, around four fifths being singletons. The source material was peripheral blood, sampled before any cancer treatment. The origin of the receptors is a male donor older than 55 with stage III squamous cell lung carcinoma.

This clone was recorded a few times. This chain links TRBV7-9 with TRBJ2-1; unclear D gene. Germline lookup yields CDR1 SEHNR and CDR2 FQNEAQ (reference sequence). The CDR3 is made up of 15 amino acids. With 1 base removed from V and 2 bases from J, the gap between germline ends came to 9 bases. The CDR3, as DNA: TGTGCCAGCAGCTTAGGGACCAACACCTACAATGAGCAGTTCTTC. Translating it yields CASSLGTNTYNEQFF.

By share of the sample, this clone is medium-sized. This chain uses TRBV4-3 with TRBJ1-2; no firm D call. The CDR3 extends over 17 amino acids. V dropped 0 bases and J dropped 1 base, with 15 bases sitting between them. The germline CDR1 and CDR2 sequences are LGHNA and YSLEER. The CDR3: CASSQDSHGNLNYGYTF. CDR3 in DNA: TGCGCCAGCAGCCAAGATAGTCACGGAAACCTTAACTATGGCTACACCTTC.

The V call is TRBV5-5, the J call TRBJ2-2; D might be TRBD2 (5 bases). V lost 1 base, J lost 0 bases, and 16 bases lay in between. Per the germline V gene, CDR1 is SGHKS and CDR2 is YYEKEE (reference sequence). CDR3 length: 18 residues. CDR3: CASSLLLYVATNTGELFF. For the CDR3, the DNA is TGTGCCAGCAGCTTGCTGCTCTATGTAGCGACGAACACCGGGGAGCTGTTTTTT. Full variable domain (rest looked up from reference TRBV5-5 and TRBJ2-2): DAGVTQSPTHLIKTRGQQVTLRCSPISGHKSVSWYQQVLGQGPQFIFQYYEKEERGRGNFPDRFSARQFPNYSSELNVNALLLGDSALYLCASSLLLYVATNTGELFFGEGSRLTVL.

CDR3 amino acids: CASNPGTGRTEQYF. CDR3 DNA: TGTGCCAGCAATCCCGGGACAGGGAGGACCGAGCAGTACTTC. The genes are TRBV6-5 and TRBJ2-7, with 9 bases identical to TRBD1. Germline V gene sequence: CDR1 MNHEY, CDR2 SVGAGI. This CDR3 is built from 14 residues. J gave up 6 bases and V 7 bases, and 10 bases lay outside the gene matches.

This chain joins TRBV7-9 and TRBJ1-2, with 8 bases identical to TRBD1. The CDR3 contains 14 residues. The junction had 5 bases not matched to a gene; V was cut back by 1 base and J by 7 bases. Germline values: CDR1 SEHNR, CDR2 FQNEAQ (reference sequence). The CDR3 DNA sequence: TGTGCCAGCAGCTTAGAGACAGGGGCGAGTGGCTACACCTTC. This translates into CASSLETGASGYTF.

This chain links TRBV29-1 with TRBJ2-3, with D possibly TRBD2 on 5 matching bases. The CDR3 has 15 amino acids. Germline values: CDR1 SQVTM, CDR2 ANQGSEA. V was shortened by 4 bases and J by 6 bases, with 20 bases between the two germline ends. This CDR3 is CSVAPPAALGDTQYF. The CDR3 DNA sequence: TGCAGCGTTGCCCCCCCAGCGGCCTTGGGGGATACGCAGTATTTT.

On this clone: This CDR3 is also generated by other DNA sequences in the sample. The genes are TRBV2 and TRBJ1-2, with D tentatively TRBD1 (5 bases). V gave up 5 bases and J gave up 4 bases, with 8 bases separating them. Germline CDR1 and CDR2: SNHLY and FYNNEI. CDR3 length: 12 amino acids. CDR3 sequence: CASSLQVYGYTF. CDR3 in DNA: TGTGCCAGCAGTTTACAGGTCTATGGCTACACCTTC.

V and J are TRBV4-2 and TRBJ1-4; the match to TRBD1 covers 7 bases. Germline CDR1 and CDR2: LGHNA and YNFKEQ. CDR3 size: 16 residues. V dropped 4 bases and J dropped 0; count of bases not matched to a gene: 5. CDR3 nucleotides: TGTGCCAGCAGCCGACAGGGAGCTGCAACTAATGAAAAACTGTTTTTT. Translation gives CASSRQGAATNEKLFF.

The genes are TRBV29-1 and TRBJ2-5, with D uncertain. V dropped 4 bases and J dropped 1 base, with 7 bases sitting between them. The CDR3 sequence is 12 residues long. Germline CDR1 SQVTM, CDR2 ANQGSEA. CDR3 in amino acids: CSVVTFQETQYF. The CDR3 DNA is TGCAGCGTTGTCACTTTCCAAGAGACCCAGTACTTC.

This rearrangement joins TRBV9 to TRBJ2-5; D gene uncertain. Trimming cost V 0 bases and J 1 base, with 16 bases left between them. The CDR3 length is 17 residues. Germline V gene lookup returns CDR1 SGDLS and CDR2 YYNGEE. The CDR3 sequence is CASSVGVDVGSQETQYF. In DNA form, the CDR3 reads TGTGCCAGCAGCGTAGGCGTCGACGTGGGGTCCCAAGAGACCCAGTACTTC.

This chain joins TRBV10-3 and TRBJ1-2; tentative D call: TRBD1 (5 bases). Germline CDR1 reads ENHRY; CDR2 reads SYGVKD. The CDR3 runs to 15 residues. V lost 11 bases to trimming and J lost 7 bases, with 26 bases between them. DNA of the CDR3: TGTGCCGCACAGGTTCGGGGGTCCGGGTTAGGTGGCTACACCTTC. Translating gives CAAQVRGSGLGGYTF.

The chain couples TRBV6-6 to TRBJ2-7; weak D call: TRBD2 (6 bases). The CDR3 totals 15 residues. V was cut by 3 bases and J by 6 bases, with 18 bases left in between. Germline-derived CDR1 and CDR2 are MNHNY and SVGAGI (reference sequence). CDR3 protein: CASSYLFRGAGEQYF. The CDR3 DNA reads TGTGCCAGCAGTTATCTTTTTCGCGGGGCTGGCGAGCAGTACTTC.

This rearrangement joins TRBV18 to TRBJ2-5; 8 positions match TRBD1. Germline V gene lookup returns CDR1 KGHSH and CDR2 LQKENI. Trimming removed 3 bases from V and 5 bases from J; junction bases left unmatched: 5. The CDR3 runs to 14 residues. CDR3 region: CASSPPTGVETQYF. DNA for the CDR3: TGTGCCAGCTCACCCCCGACAGGGGTGGAGACCCAGTACTTC.

This chain uses TRBV9 with TRBJ2-3, with D unclear. The CDR3 contains 16 residues. Germline loops: CDR1 SGDLS, CDR2 YYNGEE. V was pared by 0 bases and J by 2 bases, with 13 bases between. The CDR3 DNA is TGTGCCAGCAGCGTAGGGGCGGAACCTCTCACAGATACGCAGTATTTT. Its protein is CASSVGAEPLTDTQYF.

This chain uses TRBV18 with TRBJ1-1; D may be TRBD1 (5 bases). Germline values: CDR1 KGHSH, CDR2 LQKENI. The CDR3 consists of 16 residues. V lost 3 bases to trimming and J lost 1 base, with 15 bases between them. The CDR3 coding sequence is TGTGCCAGCTCACCTTTCAGGGACGAAGCGAACACTGAAGCTTTCTTT. Translation gives CASSPFRDEANTEAFF.

The rearrangement links TRBV19 to TRBJ2-3; 8 bases are a match to TRBD2. Per the germline V gene, CDR1 is LNHDA and CDR2 is SQIVND (reference sequence). Unmatched junction bases numbered 7, after V lost 7 bases and J lost 1 base. There are 15 residues in the CDR3. CDR3 in DNA: TGTGCCAGTACAGTTATGCGGGGGGGCACAGATACGCAGTATTTT. Its translation: CASTVMRGGTDTQYF.

The V and J genes are TRBV5-4 and TRBJ1-2; 9 bases line up with TRBD1. CDR1 is SGHNT, CDR2 YYREEE, per germline (reference sequence). CDR3 length equals 15 residues. V shed 4 bases and J 8 bases; nucleotides not matched to a gene: 12. The CDR3 loop is CASSLGQGNSYGYTF. CDR3 DNA: TGTGCCAGCAGCCTGGGACAGGGAAATTCCTACGGCTACACCTTC.

Points on this clone: Other nucleotide sequences in the sample specify the same CDR3. The V gene is TRBV7-2, the J gene TRBJ1-2; D perhaps matches TRBD1 (5 bases). This CDR3 comprises 15 residues. Germline V CDR1 and CDR2: SGHTA, FQGNSA. The V end was cut by 0 bases, the J end by 1 base, with 9 bases between. CDR3 nucleotide sequence: TGTGCCAGCAGCTTAGCGCCAGGGCTTAACTATGGCTACACCTTC. Amino acids: CASSLAPGLNYGYTF.

The J gene is TRBJ1-2, the V gene TRBV5-4; 7 bases are shared with TRBD1. CDR3 length: 14 residues. Germline lookup yields CDR1 SGHNT and CDR2 YYREEE (reference sequence). V dropped 3 bases and J dropped 4; count of bases not matched to a gene: 6. Here the CDR3 DNA reads TGTGCCAGCAGCTCCGACAGGGCGCGCTATGGCTACACCTTC. It is translated as CASSSDRARYGYTF.

The table lists this clone with a count of one. This rearrangement joins TRBV15 to TRBJ2-1; D is possibly TRBD2 (6 bases). With 0 bases removed from V and 3 bases from J, the gap between germline ends came to 9 bases. Germline V gives CDR1 LNHNV, CDR2 YYDKDF (reference sequence). The CDR3 is 15 residues long. The CDR3 nucleotides read TGTGCCACCAGCAGAGATCACGGGGGCTACAATGAGCAGTTCTTC. Amino acids: CATSRDHGGYNEQFF. The whole variable domain, remainder taken from reference TRBV15 and TRBJ2-1, is DAMVIQNPRYQVTQFGKPVTLSCSQTLNHNVMYWYQQKSSQAPKLLFHYYDKDFNNEADTPDNFQSRRPNTSFCFLDIRSPGLGDTAMYLCATSRDHGGYNEQFFGPGTRLTVL.

V is TRBV5-6 and J is TRBJ2-3; a weak D match, TRBD1 (5 bases). Germline CDR1 SGHDT, CDR2 YYEEEE. The CDR3 length is 13 residues. V dropped 3 bases and J dropped 4 bases, with 9 bases sitting between them. The CDR3 loop is CASSSDRPDTQYF. For the CDR3, the DNA is TGTGCCAGCAGCTCAGACAGACCAGATACGCAGTATTTT.

A remark on this clone: Mismatch with germline at one junction end may stem from a read error. The chain joins TRBV7-7 to TRBJ2-3; weak D call: TRBD2 (5 bases). CDR3 length: 13 amino acids. CDR1 SSHAT and CDR2 FNYEAQ come from the germline V gene (reference sequence). The DNA for the CDR3 is TGTGCTAGCAGCTTAGTCCCGGGGGATACGCAGTATTTT. Translating gives CASSLVPGDTQYF.